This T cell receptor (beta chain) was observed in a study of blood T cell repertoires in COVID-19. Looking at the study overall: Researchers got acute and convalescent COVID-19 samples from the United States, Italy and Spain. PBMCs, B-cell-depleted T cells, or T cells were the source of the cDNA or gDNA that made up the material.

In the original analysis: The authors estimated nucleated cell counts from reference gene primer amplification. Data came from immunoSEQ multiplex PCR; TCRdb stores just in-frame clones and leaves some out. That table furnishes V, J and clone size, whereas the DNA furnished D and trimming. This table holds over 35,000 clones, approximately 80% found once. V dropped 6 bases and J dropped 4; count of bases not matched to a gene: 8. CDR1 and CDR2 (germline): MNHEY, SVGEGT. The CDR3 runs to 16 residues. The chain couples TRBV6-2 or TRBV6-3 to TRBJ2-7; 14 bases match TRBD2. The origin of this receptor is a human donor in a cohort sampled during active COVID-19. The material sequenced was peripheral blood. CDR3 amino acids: CASSLRLAGGPYEQYF. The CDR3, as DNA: TGTGCCAGCAGCCTTCGACTAGCGGGGGGGCCTTACGAGCAGTACTTC.